These 14 T cell receptor beta chains were sequenced from one sample in a study of T cell responses to AZD1222 COVID-19 vaccine. The repertoire was sequenced with immunoSEQ multiplex PCR; TCRdb's copy has only in-frame clones and lacks some. The sample lists roughly 120,000 clones, 80% to 90% occurring once. The source material was peripheral blood, sampled 28 days after the second AZD1222 dose. These receptor sequences come from an adult who received the AZD1222 COVID-19 vaccine.

The chain recombines TRBV29-1 with TRBJ1-6; TRBD1 might be the D (5 bases). This CDR3 spans 16 amino acids. The germline CDR1 and CDR2 sequences are SQVTM and ANQGSEA. The V end was cut by 1 base, the J end by 5 bases, with 15 bases between. CDR3 sequence: CSVEGVAGPDNSPLHF. In nucleotides, the CDR3 is TGCAGCGTTGAAGGGGTCGCAGGGCCGGATAATTCACCCCTCCACTTT.

In this sample, this clone is medium-sized. Other nucleotide sequences from this sample produce the same CDR3. The chain joins TRBV18 to TRBJ1-1, with D hard to call. V dropped 0 bases and J dropped 2 bases, with 7 bases sitting between them. CDR3 length: 14 residues. Germline CDR1 reads KGHSH; CDR2 reads LQKENI. CDR3: CASSPPGQNTEAFF. DNA for the CDR3: TGTGCCAGCTCACCACCGGGCCAAAACACTGAAGCTTTCTTT.

The chain has TRBV4-1 and TRBJ2-1; either TRBD1 or TRBD2 may supply D (6 bases each). The ends were cut back, 1 base at V and 14 bases at J, with 15 bases in the middle. Germline V gene sequence: CDR1 MGHRA, CDR2 YSYEKL. The CDR3 loop spans 13 amino acids. The CDR3 loop is CASSQVGGYREFF. CDR3 nucleotides: TGCGCCAGCAGCCAAGTGGGGGGCTATCGTGAGTTCTTC.

This chain connects TRBV6-1 to TRBJ1-4, with D tentatively TRBD1 (5 bases). From germline, CDR1 is MNHNS and CDR2 SASEGT. V dropped 6 bases and J dropped 2 bases, with 13 bases sitting between them. This CDR3 is 15 amino acids long. CDR3 sequence (DNA): TGTGCCAGCAGGTCCAACTGGGGCACTAATGAAAAACTGTTTTTT. Encoded protein: CASRSNWGTNEKLFF.

V usage is TRBV6-5 and J usage is TRBJ1-3; D is possibly TRBD1 (5 bases). Trimming pared 7 bases from V and 0 bases from J, leaving 10 bases between. The CDR3 sequence is 14 residues long. Germline CDR1 MNHEY, CDR2 SVGAGI. The CDR3: CASTKGSSGNTIYF. Written as DNA, the CDR3 is TGTGCCAGCACGAAGGGGAGCTCTGGAAACACCATATATTTT.

The gene calls are TRBV2 and TRBJ1-5; D may be TRBD1 (6 bases). The CDR3 totals 15 residues. V lost 5 bases and J 7 bases, leaving 18 bases between the germline ends. Germline V CDR1 and CDR2: SNHLY, FYNNEI. DNA for the CDR3: TGTGCCAGCAGTCTTTCACAGGGCCGGGAACAGCCCCAGCATTTT. It is translated as CASSLSQGREQPQHF.

The chain employs TRBV4-1 and TRBJ2-7, with D perhaps given as TRBD1 or TRBD2 (5 bases each). Germline V gene sequence: CDR1 MGHRA, CDR2 YSYEKL. V gave up 4 bases and J gave up 0 bases, with 16 bases separating them. The CDR3 spans 16 residues. The CDR3 protein is CASSRGTGRSSYEQYF. CDR3 nucleotide sequence: TGCGCCAGCAGCCGGGGGACGGGTCGATCCTCCTACGAGCAGTACTTC.

The chain is built from TRBV3-1 (or the pseudogene TRBV3-2) and TRBJ2-7; TRBD1 aligns across 9 bases. Looked up from germline, CDR1 is LGHDT and CDR2 is YNNKEL (reference sequence). This CDR3 is built from 16 residues. V lost 4 bases and J lost 3; bases outside the gene matches: 10. The DNA for the CDR3 is TGTGCCAGCAGCCCCGCCCCGACAGGGGGAGGCTACGAGCAGTACTTC. The encoded protein is CASSPAPTGGGYEQYF.

The V call is TRBV9, the J call TRBJ2-1; D is unresolved. V was shortened by 0 bases and J by 5 bases, with 9 bases between the two germline ends. From germline, CDR1 is SGDLS and CDR2 YYNGEE. This CDR3 is built from 14 residues. This CDR3 reads CASSVDSLNNEQFF. As DNA, the CDR3 is TGTGCCAGCAGCGTAGACAGCCTCAACAATGAGCAGTTCTTC.

This clone was seen only once. The gene calls are TRBV19 and TRBJ1-2; a weak D match, TRBD1 (5 bases). Germline values: CDR1 LNHDA, CDR2 SQIVND (reference sequence). The V end was cut by 5 bases, the J end by 5 bases, with 6 bases between. The CDR3 is 11 residues long. CDR3 in DNA: TGTGCCAGTAGTGAGGGGTATGGCTACACCTTC. Residues: CASSEGYGYTF.

This rearrangement joins TRBV6-5 to TRBJ1-1; D remains ambiguous. This CDR3 is 15 amino acids long. CDR1 MNHEY and CDR2 SVGAGI come from the germline V gene. V was shortened by 0 bases and J by 1 base, with 9 bases between the two germline ends. The CDR3 sequence is CASSYSPAPNTEAFF. Here the CDR3 DNA reads TGTGCCAGCAGTTACTCGCCAGCCCCGAACACTGAAGCTTTCTTT.

The gene calls are TRBV11-1 and TRBJ1-3; D remains unclear. The CDR3 totals 14 residues. Germline V gene sequence: CDR1 SGHAT, CDR2 FQDESV (reference sequence). V dropped 8 bases and J dropped 0 bases, with 11 bases sitting between them. CDR3 region: CASGGGDSGNTIYF. The CDR3 bases are TGTGCCAGCGGCGGAGGAGACTCTGGAAACACCATATATTTT.

The genes are TRBV7-2 and TRBJ1-1; no firm D call. V lost 5 bases, J lost 1 base, and 14 bases lay in between. The CDR3 is 15 residues long. Germline CDR1 SGHTA, CDR2 FQGNSA. As DNA, the CDR3 is TGTGCCAGCAGCCCCGAAGGTAGGAAGAACACTGAAGCTTTCTTT. Its translation is CASSPEGRKNTEAFF.

This chain uses TRBV19 with TRBJ1-1; 7 bases align to TRBD1. Trimming took 10 bases from V and 2 from J; bases not matched to a gene: 7. The germline CDR1 and CDR2 sequences are LNHDA and SQIVND (reference sequence). The CDR3 consists of 13 residues. The DNA for the CDR3 is TGTGCCACCTCGGACAGGCAAAACACTGAAGCTTTCTTT. This encodes CATSDRQNTEAFF.